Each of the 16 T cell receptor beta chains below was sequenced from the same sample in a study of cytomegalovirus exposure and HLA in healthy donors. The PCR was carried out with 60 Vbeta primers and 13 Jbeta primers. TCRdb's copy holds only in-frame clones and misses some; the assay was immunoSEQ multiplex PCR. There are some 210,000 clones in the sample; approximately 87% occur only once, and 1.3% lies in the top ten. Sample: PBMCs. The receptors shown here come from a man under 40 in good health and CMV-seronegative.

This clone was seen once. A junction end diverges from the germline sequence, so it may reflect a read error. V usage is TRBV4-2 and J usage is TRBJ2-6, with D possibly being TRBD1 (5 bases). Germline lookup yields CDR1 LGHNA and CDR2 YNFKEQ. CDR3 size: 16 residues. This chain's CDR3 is CASSQEGTSGANGLTF. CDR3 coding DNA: TGTGCCAGCAGCCAAGAAGGAACCTCTGGGGCCAACGGCCTGACTTTC.

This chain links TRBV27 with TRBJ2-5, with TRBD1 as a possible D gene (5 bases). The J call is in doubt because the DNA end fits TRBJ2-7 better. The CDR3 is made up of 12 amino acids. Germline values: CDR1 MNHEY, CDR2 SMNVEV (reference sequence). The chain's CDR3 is CASSLQGYEQYF. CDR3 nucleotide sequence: TGTGCCAGCAGTTTACAGGGCTACGAGCAGTACTTC.

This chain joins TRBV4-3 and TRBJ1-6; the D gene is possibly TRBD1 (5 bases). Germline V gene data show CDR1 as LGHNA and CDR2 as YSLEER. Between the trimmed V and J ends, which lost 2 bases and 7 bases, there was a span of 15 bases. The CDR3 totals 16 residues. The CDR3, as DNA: TGCGCCAGCAGCCAAAGGGGTTCGACGGGCAATTCACCCCTCCACTTT. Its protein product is CASSQRGSTGNSPLHF.

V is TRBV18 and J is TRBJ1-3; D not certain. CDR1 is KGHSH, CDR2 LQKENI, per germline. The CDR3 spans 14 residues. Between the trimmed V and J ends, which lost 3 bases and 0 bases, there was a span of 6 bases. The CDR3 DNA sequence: TGTGCCAGCTCACCTCCCGGCTCTGGAAACACCATATATTTT. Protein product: CASSPPGSGNTIYF. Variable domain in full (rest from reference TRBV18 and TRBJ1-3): NAGVMQNPRHLVRRRGQEARLRCSPMKGHSHVYWYRQLPEEGLKFMVYLQKENIIDESGMPKERFSAEFPKEGPSILRIQQVVRGDSAAYFCASSPPGSGNTIYFGEGSWLTVV.

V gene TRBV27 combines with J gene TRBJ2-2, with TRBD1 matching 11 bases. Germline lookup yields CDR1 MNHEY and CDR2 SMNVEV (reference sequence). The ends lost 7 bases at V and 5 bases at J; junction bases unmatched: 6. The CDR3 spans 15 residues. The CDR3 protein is CASNDRDRGTGELFF. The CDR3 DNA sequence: TGTGCCAGCAACGACCGGGACAGGGGGACCGGGGAGCTGTTTTTT.

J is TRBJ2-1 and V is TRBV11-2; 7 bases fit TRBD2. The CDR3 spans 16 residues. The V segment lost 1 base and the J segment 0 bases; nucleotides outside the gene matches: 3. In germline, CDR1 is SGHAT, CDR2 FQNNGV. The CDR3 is CASSLGLADSYNEQFF. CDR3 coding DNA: TGTGCCAGCAGCTTAGGGCTAGCGGACTCCTACAATGAGCAGTTCTTC.

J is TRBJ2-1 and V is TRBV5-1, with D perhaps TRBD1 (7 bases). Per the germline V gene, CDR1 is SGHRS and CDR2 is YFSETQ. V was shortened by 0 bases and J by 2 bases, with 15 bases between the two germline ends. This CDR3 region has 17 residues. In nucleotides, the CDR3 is TGCGCCAGCAGCTTGGCCTTTGGAGGGGGCCCCTACAATGAGCAGTTCTTC. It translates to CASSLAFGGGPYNEQFF.

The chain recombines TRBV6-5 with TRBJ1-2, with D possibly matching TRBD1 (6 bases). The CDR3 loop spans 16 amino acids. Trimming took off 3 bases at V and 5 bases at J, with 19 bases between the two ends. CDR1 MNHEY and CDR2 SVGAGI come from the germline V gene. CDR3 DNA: TGTGCCAGCAGTTATAATGGACGGGGGGGCGAGTATGGCTACACCTTC. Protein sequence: CASSYNGRGGEYGYTF.

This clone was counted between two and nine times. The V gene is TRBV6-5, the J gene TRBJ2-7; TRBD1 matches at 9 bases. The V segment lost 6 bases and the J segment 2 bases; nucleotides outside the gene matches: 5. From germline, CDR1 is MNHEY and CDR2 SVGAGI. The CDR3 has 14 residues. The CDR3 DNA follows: TGTGCCAGCAGGGGGACAGGGCACACCTACGAGCAGTACTTC. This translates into CASRGTGHTYEQYF.

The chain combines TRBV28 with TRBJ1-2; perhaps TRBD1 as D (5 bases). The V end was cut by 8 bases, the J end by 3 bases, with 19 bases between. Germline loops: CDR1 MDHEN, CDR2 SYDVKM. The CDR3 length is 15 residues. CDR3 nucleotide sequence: TGTGCCAGCCTCCGACAGAGGAGCGAGTACTATGGCTACACCTTC. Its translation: CASLRQRSEYYGYTF.

The CDR3: CASATGAETQYF. CDR3 nucleotide sequence: TGTGCCAGCGCGACAGGGGCAGAGACCCAGTACTTC. V usage is TRBV6-1 and J usage is TRBJ2-5; 8 nucleotides agree with TRBD1. Trimming cost V 8 bases and J 4 bases; bases outside gene matches: 3. CDR3 size: 12 residues. From germline, CDR1 is MNHNS and CDR2 SASEGT.

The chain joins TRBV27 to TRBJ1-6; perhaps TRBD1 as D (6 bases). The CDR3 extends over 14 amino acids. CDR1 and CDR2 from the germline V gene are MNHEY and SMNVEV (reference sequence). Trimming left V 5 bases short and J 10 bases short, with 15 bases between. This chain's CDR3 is CASSRAGAASPLHF. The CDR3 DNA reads TGTGCCAGCAGTCGGGCAGGGGCGGCATCACCCCTCCACTTT.

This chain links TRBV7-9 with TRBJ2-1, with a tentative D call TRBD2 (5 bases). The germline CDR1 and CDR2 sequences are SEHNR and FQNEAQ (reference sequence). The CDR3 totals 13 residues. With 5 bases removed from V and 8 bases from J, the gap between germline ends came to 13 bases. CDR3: CASSRKDGDEQFF. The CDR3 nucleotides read TGTGCCAGCAGCCGAAAAGACGGGGATGAGCAGTTCTTC.

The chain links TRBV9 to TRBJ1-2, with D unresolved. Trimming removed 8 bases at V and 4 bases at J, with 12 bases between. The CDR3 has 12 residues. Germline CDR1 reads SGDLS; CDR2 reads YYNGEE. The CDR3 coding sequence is TGTGCCAGTAAAACAGTACCCTATGGCTACACCTTC. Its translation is CASKTVPYGYTF. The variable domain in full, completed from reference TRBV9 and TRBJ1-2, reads DSGVTQTPKHLITATGQRVTLRCSPRSGDLSVYWYQQSLDQGLQFLIQYYNGEERAKGNILERFSAQQFPDLHSELNLSSLELGDSALYFCASKTVPYGYTFGSGTRLTVV.

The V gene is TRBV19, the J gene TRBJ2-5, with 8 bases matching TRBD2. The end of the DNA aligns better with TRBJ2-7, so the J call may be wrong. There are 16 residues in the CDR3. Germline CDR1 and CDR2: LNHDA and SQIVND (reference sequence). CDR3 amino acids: CASSATSGLSSYEQYF. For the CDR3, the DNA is TGTGCCAGTAGTGCCACTAGCGGCCTAAGCTCCTACGAGCAGTACTTC.

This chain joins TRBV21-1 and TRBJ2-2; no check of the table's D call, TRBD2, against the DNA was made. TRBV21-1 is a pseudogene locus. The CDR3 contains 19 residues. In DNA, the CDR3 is TGTGCCAGCAGCAAAGATAGTGTGAAACTCTTGGAGATCACCGGGGAGCTGTTTTTT. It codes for CASSKDSVKLLEITGELFF.